Below, 31 T cell receptor beta chains from the same sample are listed, as sequenced in a study of T cells after yellow fever vaccination. TCRdb re-derived calls from the 5' RACE reads in MiXCR, one entry per CDR3 protein. Seen here are 510,000 or so distinct CDR3 sequences, over 15% observed once, and the top ten hold approximately 15%. The source was PBMCs, collected 15 days after the yellow fever booster vaccination. The receptors were gathered from a man aged 30 to 39 who received the YFV17D yellow fever vaccine.

The J gene is TRBJ1-1, the V gene TRBV7-2; D is unresolved. The germline gives CDR1 SGHTA, CDR2 FQGNSA. This CDR3 has 13 amino acids. With 6 bases removed from V and 2 bases from J, the gap between germline ends came to 10 bases. CDR3 in amino acids: CASRRELNTEAFF. The CDR3 DNA reads TGTGCCAGCAGACGCGAACTAAACACTGAAGCTTTCTTT.

The chain uses TRBV4-2 and TRBJ2-7; D is possibly TRBD1 (5 bases). This CDR3 is built from 14 residues. The germline CDR1 and CDR2 sequences are LGHNA and YNFKEQ. V lost 0 bases to trimming and J lost 3 bases, with 9 bases between them. CDR3: CASSQDWGYYEQYF. The CDR3 region has the DNA TGTGCCAGCAGCCAAGATTGGGGCTACTACGAGCAGTACTTC.

There are a few counts of this clonotype. The V gene is TRBV7-8, the J gene TRBJ2-7, with no clear D. The CDR3 covers 14 residues. V dropped 0 bases and J dropped 1 base, with 7 bases sitting between them. CDR1 is SGHVS, CDR2 FQNEAQ, per germline. This chain's CDR3 is CASSLADGSYEQYF. The CDR3 DNA reads TGTGCCAGCAGCTTAGCGGACGGATCCTACGAGCAGTACTTC.

The gene calls are TRBV4-3 and TRBJ2-7; D perhaps matches TRBD1 (6 bases). CDR1 is LGHNA, CDR2 YSLEER, per germline. V lost 0 bases, J lost 3 bases, and 12 bases lay in between. This CDR3 contains 15 residues. The CDR3, as DNA: TGCGCCAGCAGCCAAGATGCCGGGACAAGCTACGAGCAGTACTTC. Protein: CASSQDAGTSYEQYF.

This clonotype was detected only once. A read error may account for a junction end that differs from germline. The CDR3 nucleotides read TGTGCCAGCAGTCCCGCCCCGGACGAGCAGTGCTTC. It encodes CASSPAPDEQCF. The chain joins TRBV12-3 or TRBV12-4 to TRBJ2-7; D gene uncertain. This CDR3 comprises 12 residues.

The rearrangement joins TRBV7-2 to TRBJ2-1; D tentatively fits TRBD1 or TRBD2 (5 bases each). Between the trimmed V and J ends, which lost 5 bases and 7 bases, there was a span of 18 bases. CDR3 length equals 15 residues. Germline values: CDR1 SGHTA, CDR2 FQGNSA. CDR3 amino acids: CASSGMGYGGNEQFF. DNA of the CDR3: TGTGCCAGCAGCGGGATGGGCTATGGGGGTAATGAGCAGTTCTTC.

This clonotype appeared a few times. CDR3: CSASPTSWEHSTDTQYF. In nucleotides, the CDR3 is TGCAGTGCTAGCCCGACTAGCTGGGAGCACAGCACAGATACGCAGTATTTT. This chain connects TRBV20-1 to TRBJ2-3; 7 bases are a match to TRBD2. The CDR3 is 17 residues long. V lost 3 bases and J lost 0; bases outside the gene matches: 12. Germline V CDR1 and CDR2: DFQATT, SNEGSKA (reference sequence).

This chain connects TRBV3-1 to TRBJ1-1; 7 positions match TRBD1. Germline-derived CDR1 and CDR2 are LGHDT and YNNKEL (reference sequence). The CDR3 has 15 residues. V lost 5 bases to trimming and J lost 4 bases; unmatched junction nucleotides: 10. In DNA, the CDR3 is TGTGCCAGCAGCTCCAGGGGGTTGGGGGTCACTGAAGCTTTCTTT. Translating gives CASSSRGLGVTEAFF.

This clonotype was observed a few times. The gene calls are TRBV2 and TRBJ1-2; the D is unclear. V gave up 9 bases and J gave up 4 bases, with 15 bases separating them. CDR3 size: 13 residues. Per the germline V gene, CDR1 is SNHLY and CDR2 is FYNNEI. CDR3 in DNA: TGTGCCAGTAGGCCGGGTCTACTCTATGGCTACACCTTC. Translated, it gives CASRPGLLYGYTF.

The V gene is TRBV4-3, the J gene TRBJ2-1; D remains ambiguous. The CDR3 consists of 8 residues. V lost 6 bases to trimming and J lost 11 bases, with 2 bases between them. Germline CDR1 LGHNA, CDR2 YSLEER. CDR3 nucleotide sequence: TGCGCCAGCAGGCAGCAGTTCTTC. This codes for CASRQQFF.

The chain joins TRBV5-1 to TRBJ1-1; TRBD1 is a possible D gene (6 bases). The V gene's germline CDR1 is SGHRS and CDR2 YFSETQ. Trimming left V 6 bases short and J 4 bases short, with 13 bases between. The length of the CDR3 is 13 residues. The CDR3 reads CASTQGSGTEAFF. The CDR3 DNA reads as TGCGCCAGCACCCAGGGGTCGGGCACTGAAGCTTTCTTT.

This clonotype was counted between two and nine times. This sequence joins TRBV5-1 and TRBJ2-1; TRBD1 aligns across 7 bases. The V segment lost 4 bases and the J segment 0 bases; nucleotides outside the gene matches: 7. Germline assignment: CDR1 SGHRS and CDR2 YFSETQ. CDR3 length equals 16 residues. CDR3 region: CASSKPGGRSYNEQFF. The DNA of the CDR3 is TGCGCCAGCAGCAAGCCAGGGGGACGCTCCTACAATGAGCAGTTCTTC.

This clonotype was counted between two and nine times. The chain employs TRBV6-2 or TRBV6-3 and TRBJ2-7, with D unresolved. The CDR3 is 11 amino acids. V dropped 7 bases and J dropped 5 bases, with 9 bases sitting between them. CDR1 and CDR2 from the germline V gene are MNHEY and SVGEGT. The CDR3 is CASTQGHEQYF. The CDR3 nucleotides read TGTGCCAGCACCCAAGGGCACGAGCAGTACTTC.

DNA for the CDR3: TGCGCCAGCAGCTTGGGCCAGGCCAGCGCAGATACGCAGTATTTT. This translates into CASSLGQASADTQYF. J is TRBJ2-3 and V is TRBV5-1; no clear D gene. The germline gives CDR1 SGHRS, CDR2 YFSETQ. With 0 bases removed from V and 4 bases from J, the gap between germline ends came to 12 bases. The CDR3 covers 15 residues. Drawing the rest from reference TRBV5-1 and TRBJ2-3, the complete variable domain is KAGVTQTPRYLIKTRGQQVTLSCSPISGHRSVSWYQQTPGQGLQFLFEYFSETQRNKGNFPGRFSGRQFSNSRSEMNVSTLELGDSALYLCASSLGQASADTQYFGPGTRLTVL.

The chain has TRBV7-2 and TRBJ2-7; D not certain. The length of the CDR3 is 14 residues. CDR1 is SGHTA, CDR2 FQGNSA, per germline. The V gene lost 0 bases and the J gene lost 4 bases, with 10 bases spanning the gap. CDR3 sequence: CASSLAPGRYEQYF. DNA for the CDR3: TGTGCCAGCAGCTTAGCACCCGGAAGGTACGAGCAGTACTTC. The full variable domain, with the rest looked up from reference TRBV7-2 and TRBJ2-7, is GAGVSQSPSNKVTEKGKDVELRCDPISGHTALYWYRQSLGQGLEFLIYFQGNSAPDKSGLPSDRFSAERTGGSVSTLTIQRTQQEDSAVYLCASSLAPGRYEQYFGPGTRLTVT.

This clonotype has a handful of counts. J is TRBJ1-2 and V is TRBV6-5; TRBD1 is a possible D gene (6 bases). The germline V gene has CDR1 MNHEY and CDR2 SVGAGI. Trimming cost V 0 bases and J 7 bases, with 15 bases left between them. The CDR3 has 15 amino acids. DNA for the CDR3: TGTGCCAGCAGTTACTCAGGGGGGGGGACGCGTGGCTACACCTTC. Translating it yields CASSYSGGGTRGYTF.

The V and J genes are TRBV20-1 and TRBJ2-2; 8 nucleotides agree with TRBD2. The CDR3 consists of 14 residues. The ends lost 6 bases at V and 5 bases at J; junction bases unmatched: 8. Germline V lookup: CDR1 DFQATT, CDR2 SNEGSKA (reference sequence). CDR3: CSAPRAGETGELFF. CDR3 DNA sequence: TGCAGTGCCCCAAGAGCGGGAGAAACCGGGGAGCTGTTTTTT.

The CDR3: CASSQARTHEQYF. CDR3 in DNA: TGTGCCAGCAGCCAAGCTAGAACCCACGAGCAGTACTTC. The rearrangement uses TRBV3-1 and TRBJ2-7; D call uncertain. CDR3 size: 13 residues. Trimming left V 1 base short and J 5 bases short, with 9 bases between. Germline V gene data show CDR1 as LGHDT and CDR2 as YNNKEL (reference sequence).

The rearrangement uses TRBV12-3 or TRBV12-4 and TRBJ2-5; D is possibly TRBD1 (6 bases). V was pared by 3 bases and J by 10 bases, with 21 bases between. The CDR3 spans 15 residues. Here the CDR3 DNA reads TGTGCCAGCAGTTTGAGGGGGTCGAAGACAAGAGACCAGTACTTC. Amino acids: CASSLRGSKTRDQYF.

The table lists this clonotype with a few counts. V gene TRBV5-5 combines with J gene TRBJ2-3, with TRBD2 matching over 10 bases. V was pared by 0 bases and J by 2 bases, with 3 bases of the junction left unmatched. The CDR3 contains 16 residues. Germline V lookup: CDR1 SGHKS, CDR2 YYEKEE (reference sequence). The CDR3 reads CASSLGTSGITDTQYF. The CDR3 DNA sequence: TGTGCCAGCAGCTTGGGGACTAGCGGCATCACAGATACGCAGTATTTT.

The V call is TRBV5-1, the J call TRBJ2-5, with TRBD1 as a possible D gene (6 bases). Trimming took 0 bases from V and 10 from J, leaving 22 bases between them. The CDR3 runs to 16 residues. CDR1 SGHRS and CDR2 YFSETQ come from the germline V gene. The CDR3 DNA reads as TGCGCCAGCAGCTTGGCCTTGGCAGGGGCCCTTTTAGACCAGTACTTC. It yields the protein CASSLALAGALLDQYF.

V is TRBV7-8 and J is TRBJ2-1; D is perhaps TRBD1 (6 bases). Germline CDR1 and CDR2: SGHVS and FQNEAQ. The CDR3 loop spans 16 amino acids. Trimming cost V 0 bases and J 1 base, with 10 bases left between them. The CDR3 spells CASSLASGTSYNEQFF. In DNA form, the CDR3 reads TGTGCCAGCAGCTTAGCGTCTGGGACATCCTACAATGAGCAGTTCTTC.

This clonotype was observed a handful of times. The chain links TRBV7-9 to TRBJ2-2; no clear D. The V end was cut by 2 bases, the J end by 0 bases, with 7 bases between. Germline V gene sequence: CDR1 SEHNR, CDR2 FQNEAQ (reference sequence). The CDR3 contains 15 residues. The CDR3 sequence: CASSLSTSNTGELFF. Here the CDR3 DNA reads TGTGCCAGCAGCTTAAGTACCTCGAACACCGGGGAGCTGTTTTTT.

V usage is TRBV9 and J usage is TRBJ2-7; D ambiguous. The CDR3 loop spans 16 amino acids. Germline CDR1 reads SGDLS; CDR2 reads YYNGEE. V lost 1 base, J lost 2 bases, and 16 bases lay in between. Written as DNA, the CDR3 is TGTGCCAGCAGCGTAAATAGAAGGATCTCCCCCTACGAGCAGTACTTC. Residues: CASSVNRRISPYEQYF.

There are many counts of this clonotype. V is TRBV20-1 and J is TRBJ2-7; no firm D call. This CDR3 spans 11 amino acids. Trimming took 2 bases from V and 0 from J, leaving 2 bases between them. The germline gives CDR1 DFQATT, CDR2 SNEGSKA (reference sequence). In DNA, the CDR3 is TGCAGTGCTAGATCCTCCTACGAGCAGTACTTC. Protein sequence: CSARSSYEQYF.

J is TRBJ2-2 and V is TRBV5-1, with D unresolved. The V and J ends lost 9 bases and 7 bases respectively, with 13 bases between them. From germline, CDR1 is SGHRS and CDR2 YFSETQ. This CDR3 contains 12 residues. CDR3 amino acids: CANYKISGELFF. As DNA, the CDR3 is TGCGCCAACTACAAGATTAGCGGGGAGCTGTTTTTT.

The chain employs TRBV5-1 and TRBJ2-2, with a possible D match to TRBD1 (5 bases). V lost 4 bases to trimming and J lost 4 bases, with 20 bases between them. Looked up from germline, CDR1 is SGHRS and CDR2 is YFSETQ. The CDR3 is 17 residues long. CDR3 in DNA: TGCGCCAGCAGCGCCGGACCAGGGTCTTATAGCACCGGGGAGCTGTTTTTT. It encodes CASSAGPGSYSTGELFF.

A few counts support this clonotype. The chain links TRBV6-2 or TRBV6-3 to TRBJ1-6, with D uncertain. Per the germline V gene, CDR1 is MNHEY and CDR2 is SVGEGT. This CDR3 region has 11 residues. V was cut by 8 bases and J by 7 bases, with 6 bases left in between. The CDR3: CASRANSPLHF. The CDR3 DNA sequence: TGTGCCAGCCGAGCGAATTCACCCCTCCACTTT.

V is TRBV5-1 and J is TRBJ2-2; TRBD1 or TRBD2 may be the D gene (5 bases each). The germline V gene encodes CDR1 SGHRS and CDR2 YFSETQ. CDR3 length: 14 residues. Trimming pared 7 bases from V and 5 bases from J, leaving 15 bases between. The CDR3 here is CASRRGDVTGELFF. CDR3 coding DNA: TGCGCCAGCCGGAGAGGGGATGTGACCGGGGAGCTGTTTTTT.

This chain links TRBV21-1 with TRBJ1-6; the listed D gene, TRBD1, was not tested against the DNA. TRBV21-1 is deemed a pseudogene. The CDR3 is made up of 13 amino acids. The CDR3 spells CASSKEARWTLHF. CDR3 bases: TGTGCCAGCAGCAAAGAAGCCCGGTGGACCCTCCACTTT.

The V gene is TRBV7-2, the J gene TRBJ2-7; no reliable D call. Between the trimmed V and J ends, which lost 3 bases and 2 bases, there was a span of 11 bases. This CDR3 spans 14 amino acids. CDR1 and CDR2 from the germline V gene are SGHTA and FQGNSA. The CDR3 DNA sequence: TGTGCCAGCAGCTTTTCGGACGGCCCCTACGAGCAGTACTTC. Translated, it gives CASSFSDGPYEQYF.